Listed below are T cell receptor beta chains from one sample, sequenced in a study of T cells in Graves' hyperthyroidism and ophthalmopathy. TCRdb itself ran the multiplex PCR reads through MiXCR, one entry per CDR3 protein. The repertoire holds about 610,000 distinct CDR3 sequences, with 46% as singletons. The sequencing sample was made of peripheral blood or thyroid tissue (not recorded which). All receptors come from a woman in her late teens or twenties with Graves' hyperthyroidism. Both conserved end residues are part of each CDR3. D genes are given only for firm matches. Only part of the rows carry a size: once, few, many, or a class if the clone is expanded.

size,J,length,D,V,CDR3,DNA
NA,TRBJ1-3,18,NA,TRBV25-1,CASSIYLCSVVSGNTIYF,NA
many,TRBJ1-1,14,TRBD1,TRBV2,CASRTQGGSTEAFF,TGTGCCAGCAGGACACAGGGGGGGAGCACTGAAGCTTTCTTT
many,TRBJ2-7,14,NA,TRBV5-1,CASSTQVSSYEQYF,TGCGCCAGCAGCACACAGGTGAGCTCCTACGAGCAGTACTTC
many,TRBJ1-3,16,NA,TRBV5-1,CASSLVGADSGNTIYF,TGCGCCAGCAGCTTGGTCGGGGCTGACTCTGGAAACACCATATATTTT
many,TRBJ1-2,14,NA,TRBV7-9,CASSLLDRPSGYTF,TGTGCCAGCAGCTTATTGGACCGCCCCAGTGGCTACACCTTC
few,TRBJ2-3,15,TRBD2,TRBV20-1,CSASGLAGAGDTQYF,TGCAGTGCATCCGGACTAGCGGGAGCAGGTGATACGCAGTATTTT
NA,TRBJ1-2,15,NA,TRBV6-4,CASSGRGRGFYGYTF,TGTGCCAGCAGTGGCAGGGGAAGGGGGTTCTATGGCTACACCTTC
few,TRBJ2-7,14,NA,TRBV7-8,CASSDGLAPYEQYF,TGTGCCAGCAGCGACGGTCTAGCGCCCTACGAGCAGTACTTC
NA,TRBJ1-1,15,NA,TRBV25-1,CASSELGGRDTEAFF,TGTGCCAGCAGTGAACTGGGGGGCAGAGACACTGAAGCTTTCTTT
many,TRBJ2-2,17,TRBD2,TRBV11-2,CASSPRRVGAGEGELFF,TGTGCCAGCAGCCCAAGACGTGTGGGAGCGGGAGAAGGGGAGCTGTTTTTT
NA,TRBJ2-7,14,NA,TRBV10-3,CAIRTGVGSDEQYF,TGTGCCATCAGGACAGGTGTGGGAAGCGACGAGCAGTACTTC
NA,TRBJ2-7,14,NA,TRBV29-1,CSARRQGPPYEQYF,TGCAGCGCCCGGCGGCAGGGGCCACCCTACGAGCAGTACTTC
NA,TRBJ2-6,12,NA,TRBV29-1,CSVAAGTNTEAF,NA
NA,TRBJ1-1,14,NA,TRBV25-1,CASSTQGMNTEAFF,TGTGCCAGCAGTACTCAGGGTATGAACACTGAAGCTTTCTTT
many,TRBJ2-5,13,NA,TRBV6-1,CASRVTGQETQYF,TGTGCCAGCAGGGTTACAGGTCAAGAGACCCAGTACTTC
NA,TRBJ2-7,15,TRBD1,TRBV20-1,CSARDRGLGPYEQYF,TGCAGTGCTAGAGATAGGGGGCTAGGGCCCTACGAGCAGTACTTC
NA,TRBJ2-5,16,NA,TRBV19,CASGEMGGHMNQPQYF,TGTGCCAGTGGAGAGATGGGGGGGCACATGAATCAGCCCCAGTACTTC
many,TRBJ2-7,15,TRBD1,TRBV2,CASSAEFRTGDEQYF,TGTGCCAGCAGCGCAGAATTCAGGACAGGGGACGAGCAGTACTTC
few,TRBJ2-1,14,NA,TRBV11-3,CASSLDPTRDEQFF,TGTGCCAGCAGCTTAGACCCTACCAGGGATGAGCAGTTCTTC
NA,TRBJ1-5,16,NA,TRBV12-3/TRBV12-4,CASSLRSGDSNQPQHF,TGTGCCAGCAGTTTAAGATCCGGGGATAGCAATCAGCCCCAGCATTTT
NA,TRBJ1-5,12,NA,TRBV29-1,CSLEARTQPQHF,TGCAGCTTGGAAGCCAGGACACAGCCCCAGCATTTT
many,TRBJ1-5,14,NA,TRBV5-1,CASSIGLAGQPQHF,TGCGCCAGCAGCATCGGACTTGCGGGTCAGCCCCAGCATTTT
NA,TRBJ2-7,15,NA,TRBV30,CAWRTGRYGGYEQYF,TGTGCCTGGAGGACGGGACGGTATGGGGGCTACGAGCAGTACTTC
NA,TRBJ1-5,17,TRBD1,TRBV25-1,CASSARDRDRANQPQHF,TGTGCCAGCAGTGCTAGAGACCGGGACAGGGCGAATCAGCCCCAGCATTTT
many,TRBJ1-1,16,NA,TRBV5-1,CASSLASLAGGTEAFF,TGCGCCAGCAGCTTGGCCTCGCTGGCGGGGGGCACTGAAGCTTTCTTT
many,TRBJ1-2,11,TRBD1,TRBV20-1,CSARVGGGYTF,TGCAGTGCTAGAGTAGGGGGCGGCTACACCTTC
NA,TRBJ1-5,14,NA,TRBV9,CASTGRGRNQPQHF,TGTGCCAGCACCGGACGGGGTAGGAACCAGCCCCAGCATTTT
many,TRBJ2-7,15,NA,TRBV5-5,CASSSRGAVIYEQYF,TGTGCCAGCAGCTCCCGGGGGGCGGTGATCTACGAGCAGTACTTC
NA,TRBJ1-5,13,NA,TRBV29-1,CSQDRYSNQPQHF,TGCAGCCAAGACAGATATAGCAATCAGCCCCAGCATTTT
NA,TRBJ1-1,13,NA,TRBV24-1,CATSTAGQPAPFF,TGTGCCACCAGTACAGCGGGACAACCAGCGCCTTTCTTT
many,TRBJ2-6,14,NA,TRBV19,CASSISVGANVLTF,TGTGCCAGTAGTATAAGCGTCGGGGCCAACGTCCTGACTTTC
once,TRBJ1-2,12,TRBD1,TRBV7-3,CASSSPGGNYTF,TGTGCCAGCAGCTCACCAGGGGGGAACTACACCTTC
few,TRBJ2-7,14,TRBD2,TRBV7-6,CASSLRSSGNEQYF,TGTGCCAGCAGCTTACGGAGTAGCGGGAATGAGCAGTACTTC
few,TRBJ2-7,13,TRBD1,TRBV30,CAWSGDSSYEQYF,TGTGCCTGGAGTGGGGACAGCTCCTACGAGCAGTACTTC
NA,TRBJ1-2,14,TRBD1,TRBV20-1,CSATGTGGWYGYTF,TGCAGTGCCACCGGGACAGGGGGCTGGTATGGCTACACCTTC
NA,TRBJ1-2,14,NA,TRBV2,CASSKQGAFYGYTF,TGTGCCAGCAGCAAACAGGGAGCCTTCTATGGCTACACCTTC
many,TRBJ2-3,10,NA,TRBV6-1,CAEGGDTQYF,TGTGCCGAAGGGGGAGATACGCAGTATTTT
many,TRBJ1-3,13,NA,TRBV7-9,CASSLRRGDTIYF,TGTGCCAGCAGCTTACGGCGGGGGGACACCATATATTTT
NA,TRBJ1-1,17,NA,TRBV25-1,CASSARDGRKMNTEAFF,TGTGCCAGCAGTGCTAGAGACGGCAGAAAGATGAACACTGAAGCTTTCTTT
NA,TRBJ2-5,14,TRBD2,TRBV29-1,CSGTSGRLQETQYF,TGCAGCGGGACTAGCGGGAGGTTACAAGAGACCCAGTACTTC